This T cell receptor (beta chain) was sequenced during a study of T-cell reconstitution after alpha-beta-depleted transplantation in children. Molecular barcoding with unique molecular identifiers was used for the TCRbeta library. TCRdb re-called the PCR reads with MiXCR, one entry per CDR3 protein. The sample consists of 380,000 or so distinct CDR3 sequences, about 14% of them appearing once. Germline CDR1 reads SGHKS; CDR2 reads YYEKEE (reference sequence). Trimming removed 0 bases from V and 6 bases from J, with 12 bases in between. There are 14 residues in the CDR3. This sequence joins TRBV5-5 and TRBJ2-5, with D perhaps matching TRBD1 or TRBD2 (5 bases each). This receptor was identified in a human donor who donated a stem cell graft to a child with Fanconi anemia. The sample consisted of PBMCs, taken from the stem cell graft. CDR3 nucleotide sequence: TGTGCCAGCAGCTTGGCCGGGACCGCGAAGACCCAGTACTTC. As protein: CASSLAGTAKTQYF.